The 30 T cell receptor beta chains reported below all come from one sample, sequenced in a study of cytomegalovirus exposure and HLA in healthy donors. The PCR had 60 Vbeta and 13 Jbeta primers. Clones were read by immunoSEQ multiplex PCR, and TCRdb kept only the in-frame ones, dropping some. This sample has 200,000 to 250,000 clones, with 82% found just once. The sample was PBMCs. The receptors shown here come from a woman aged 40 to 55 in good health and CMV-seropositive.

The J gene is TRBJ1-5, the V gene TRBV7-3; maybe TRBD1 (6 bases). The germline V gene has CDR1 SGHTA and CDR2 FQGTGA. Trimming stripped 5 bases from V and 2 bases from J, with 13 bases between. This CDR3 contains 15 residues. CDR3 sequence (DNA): TGTGCCAGCAGCCCCGGGACAATTCGCAATCAGCCCCAGCATTTT. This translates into CASSPGTIRNQPQHF.

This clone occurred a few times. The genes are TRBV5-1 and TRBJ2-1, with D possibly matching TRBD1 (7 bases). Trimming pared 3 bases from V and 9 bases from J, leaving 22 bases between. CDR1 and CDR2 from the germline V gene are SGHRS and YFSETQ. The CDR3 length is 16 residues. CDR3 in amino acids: CASSYYRDSTGSEQFF. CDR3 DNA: TGCGCCAGCAGCTATTACAGGGACTCGACAGGGTCTGAGCAGTTCTTC. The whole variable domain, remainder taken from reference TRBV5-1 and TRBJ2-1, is KAGVTQTPRYLIKTRGQQVTLSCSPISGHRSVSWYQQTPGQGLQFLFEYFSETQRNKGNFPGRFSGRQFSNSRSEMNVSTLELGDSALYLCASSYYRDSTGSEQFFGPGTRLTVL.

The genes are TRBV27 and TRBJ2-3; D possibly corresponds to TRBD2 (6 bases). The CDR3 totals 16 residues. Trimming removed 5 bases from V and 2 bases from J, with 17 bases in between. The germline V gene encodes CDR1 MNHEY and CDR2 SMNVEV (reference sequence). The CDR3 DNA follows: TGTGCCAGCAGTCCCCTGCCTAGCGCGTACACAGATACGCAGTATTTT. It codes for CASSPLPSAYTDTQYF.

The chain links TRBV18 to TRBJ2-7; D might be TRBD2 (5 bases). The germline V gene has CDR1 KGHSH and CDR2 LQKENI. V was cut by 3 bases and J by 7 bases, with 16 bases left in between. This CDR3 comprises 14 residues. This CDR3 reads CASSPSDGTGEQYF. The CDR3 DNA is TGTGCCAGCTCACCTTCGGACGGTACGGGGGAGCAGTACTTC. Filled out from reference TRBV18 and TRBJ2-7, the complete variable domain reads NAGVMQNPRHLVRRRGQEARLRCSPMKGHSHVYWYRQLPEEGLKFMVYLQKENIIDESGMPKERFSAEFPKEGPSILRIQQVVRGDSAAYFCASSPSDGTGEQYFGPGTRLTVT.

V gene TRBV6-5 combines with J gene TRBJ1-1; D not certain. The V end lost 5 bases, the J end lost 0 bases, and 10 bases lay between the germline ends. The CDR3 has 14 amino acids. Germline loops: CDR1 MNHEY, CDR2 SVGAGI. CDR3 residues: CASSARRVNTEAFF. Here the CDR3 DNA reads TGTGCCAGCAGTGCCCGTCGCGTGAACACTGAAGCTTTCTTT.

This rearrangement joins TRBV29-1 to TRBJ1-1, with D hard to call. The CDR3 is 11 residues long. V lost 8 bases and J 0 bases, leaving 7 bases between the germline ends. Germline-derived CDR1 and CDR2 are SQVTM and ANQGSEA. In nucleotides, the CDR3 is TGCAGCCTCAGGTTGAACACTGAAGCTTTCTTT. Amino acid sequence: CSLRLNTEAFF.

CDR3 protein: CASSIDSLAGGKLFF. CDR3 DNA: TGTGCCAGTAGTATAGATTCCCTCGCCGGGGGAAAACTGTTTTTT. The J gene is TRBJ1-4, the V gene TRBV19, with TRBD1 as a possible D gene (5 bases). The CDR3 runs to 15 residues. The V gene lost 0 bases and the J gene lost 10 bases, with 15 bases spanning the gap. Germline assignment: CDR1 LNHDA and CDR2 SQIVND (reference sequence).

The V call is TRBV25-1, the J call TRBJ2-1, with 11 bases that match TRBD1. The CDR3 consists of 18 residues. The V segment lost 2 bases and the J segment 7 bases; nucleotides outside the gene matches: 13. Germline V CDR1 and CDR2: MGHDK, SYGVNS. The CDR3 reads CASSETILPGQGENEQFF. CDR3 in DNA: TGTGCCAGCAGTGAAACCATCCTCCCGGGACAGGGGGAGAATGAGCAGTTCTTC. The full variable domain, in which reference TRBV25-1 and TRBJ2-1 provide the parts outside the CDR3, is EADIYQTPRYLVIGTGKKITLECSQTMGHDKMYWYQQDPGMELHLIHYSYGVNSTEKGDLSSESTVSRIRTEHFPLTLESARPSHTSQYLCASSETILPGQGENEQFFGPGTRLTVL.

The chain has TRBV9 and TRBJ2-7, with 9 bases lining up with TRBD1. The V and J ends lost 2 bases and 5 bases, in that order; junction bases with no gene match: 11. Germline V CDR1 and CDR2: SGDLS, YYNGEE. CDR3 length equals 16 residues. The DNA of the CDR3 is TGTGCCAGCAGCGTCACACCCGGGACAGGGACCCACGAGCAGTACTTC. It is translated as CASSVTPGTGTHEQYF.

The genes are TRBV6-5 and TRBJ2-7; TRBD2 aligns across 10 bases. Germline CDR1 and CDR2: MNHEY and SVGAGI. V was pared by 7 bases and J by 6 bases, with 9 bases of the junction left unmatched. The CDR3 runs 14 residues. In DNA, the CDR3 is TGTGCCAGCAAACGAGCGGGGGGGCCTGGCGAGCAGTACTTC. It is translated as CASKRAGGPGEQYF.

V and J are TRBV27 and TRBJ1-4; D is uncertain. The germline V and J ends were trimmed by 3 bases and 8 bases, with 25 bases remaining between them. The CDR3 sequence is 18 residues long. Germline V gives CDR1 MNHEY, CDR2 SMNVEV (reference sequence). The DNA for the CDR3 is TGTGCCAGCAGTTTTCGGCCCCTTATCGGTACCGGAGGGGAAAAACTGTTTTTT. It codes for CASSFRPLIGTGGEKLFF.

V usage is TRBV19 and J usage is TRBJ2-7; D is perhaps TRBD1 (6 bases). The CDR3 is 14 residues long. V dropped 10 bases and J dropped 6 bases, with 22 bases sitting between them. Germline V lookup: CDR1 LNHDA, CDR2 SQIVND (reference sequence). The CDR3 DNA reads TGTGCCACGCAAGAAGCCAGGGGAACTTCCGAGCAGTACTTC. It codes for CATQEARGTSEQYF.

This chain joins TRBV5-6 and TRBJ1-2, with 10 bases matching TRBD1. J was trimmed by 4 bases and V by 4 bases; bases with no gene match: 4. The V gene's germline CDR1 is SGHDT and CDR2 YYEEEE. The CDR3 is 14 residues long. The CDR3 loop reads CASSRDRGSYGYTF. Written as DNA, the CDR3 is TGTGCCAGCAGCCGGGACAGGGGAAGCTATGGCTACACCTTC.

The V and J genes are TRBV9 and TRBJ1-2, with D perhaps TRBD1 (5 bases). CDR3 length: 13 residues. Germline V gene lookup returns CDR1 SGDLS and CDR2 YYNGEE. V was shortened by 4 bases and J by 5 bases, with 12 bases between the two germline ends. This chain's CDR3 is CASSSGGRYGYTF. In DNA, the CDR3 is TGTGCCAGCAGCAGCGGGGGGAGGTATGGCTACACCTTC.

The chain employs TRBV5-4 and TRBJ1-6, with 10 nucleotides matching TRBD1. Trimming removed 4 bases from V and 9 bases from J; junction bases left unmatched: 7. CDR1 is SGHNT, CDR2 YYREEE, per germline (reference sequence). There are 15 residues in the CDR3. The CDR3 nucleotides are TGTGCCAGCAGCCTGGGACAGGGGACATTTTCACCCCTCCACTTT. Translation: CASSLGQGTFSPLHF.

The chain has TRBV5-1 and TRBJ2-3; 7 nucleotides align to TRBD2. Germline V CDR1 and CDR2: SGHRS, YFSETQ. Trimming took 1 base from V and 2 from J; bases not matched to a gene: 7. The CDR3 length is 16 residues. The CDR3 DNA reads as TGCGCCAGCAGCTTGATGGCGGGAGAGATCACAGATACGCAGTATTTT. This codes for CASSLMAGEITDTQYF. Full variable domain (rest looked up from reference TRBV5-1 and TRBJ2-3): KAGVTQTPRYLIKTRGQQVTLSCSPISGHRSVSWYQQTPGQGLQFLFEYFSETQRNKGNFPGRFSGRQFSNSRSEMNVSTLELGDSALYLCASSLMAGEITDTQYFGPGTRLTVL.

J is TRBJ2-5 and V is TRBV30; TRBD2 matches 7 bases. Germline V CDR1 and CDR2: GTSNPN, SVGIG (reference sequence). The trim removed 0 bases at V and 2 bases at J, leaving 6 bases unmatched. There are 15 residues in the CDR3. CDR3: CAWSVGAGWQETQYF. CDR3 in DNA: TGTGCCTGGAGTGTAGGAGCGGGATGGCAAGAGACCCAGTACTTC.

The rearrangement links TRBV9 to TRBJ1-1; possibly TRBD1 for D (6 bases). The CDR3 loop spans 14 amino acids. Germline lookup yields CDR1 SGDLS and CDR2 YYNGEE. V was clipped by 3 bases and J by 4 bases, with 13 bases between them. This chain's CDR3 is CASSATGLGTEAFF. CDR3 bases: TGTGCCAGCAGCGCCACAGGGTTAGGCACTGAAGCTTTCTTT. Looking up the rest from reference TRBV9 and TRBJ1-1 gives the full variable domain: DSGVTQTPKHLITATGQRVTLRCSPRSGDLSVYWYQQSLDQGLQFLIQYYNGEERAKGNILERFSAQQFPDLHSELNLSSLELGDSALYFCASSATGLGTEAFFGQGTRLTVV.

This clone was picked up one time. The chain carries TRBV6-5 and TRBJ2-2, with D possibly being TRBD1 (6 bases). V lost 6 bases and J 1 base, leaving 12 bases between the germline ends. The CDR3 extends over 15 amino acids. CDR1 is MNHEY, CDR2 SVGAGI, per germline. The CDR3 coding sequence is TGTGCCAGCAGAGGGGGAATGGGGAACACCGGGGAGCTGTTTTTT. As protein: CASRGGMGNTGELFF.

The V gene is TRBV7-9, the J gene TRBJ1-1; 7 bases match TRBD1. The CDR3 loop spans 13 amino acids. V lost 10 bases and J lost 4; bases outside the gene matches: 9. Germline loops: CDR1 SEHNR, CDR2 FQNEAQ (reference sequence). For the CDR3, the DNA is TGTGCCATTTCGACAGGGAAGACCACTGAAGCTTTCTTT. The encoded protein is CAISTGKTTEAFF.

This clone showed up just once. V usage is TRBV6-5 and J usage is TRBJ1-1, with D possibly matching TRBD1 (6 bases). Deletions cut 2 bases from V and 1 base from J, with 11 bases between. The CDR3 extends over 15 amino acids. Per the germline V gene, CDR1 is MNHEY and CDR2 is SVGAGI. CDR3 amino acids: CASSYHQGRNTEAFF. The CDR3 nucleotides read TGTGCCAGCAGTTACCACCAGGGGAGGAACACTGAAGCTTTCTTT.

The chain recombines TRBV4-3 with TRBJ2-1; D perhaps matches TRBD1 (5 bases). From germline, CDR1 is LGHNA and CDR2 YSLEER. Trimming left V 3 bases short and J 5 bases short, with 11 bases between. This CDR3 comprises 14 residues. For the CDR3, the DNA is TGCGCCAGCAGCCACCGACAGCTTCACAATGAGCAGTTCTTC. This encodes CASSHRQLHNEQFF.

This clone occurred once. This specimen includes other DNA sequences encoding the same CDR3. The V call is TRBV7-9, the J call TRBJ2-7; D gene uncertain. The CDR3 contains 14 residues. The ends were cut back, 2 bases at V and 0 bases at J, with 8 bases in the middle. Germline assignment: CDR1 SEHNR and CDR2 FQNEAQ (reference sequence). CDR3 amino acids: CASSLRADSYEQYF. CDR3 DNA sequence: TGTGCCAGCAGCTTACGTGCGGACTCCTACGAGCAGTACTTC.

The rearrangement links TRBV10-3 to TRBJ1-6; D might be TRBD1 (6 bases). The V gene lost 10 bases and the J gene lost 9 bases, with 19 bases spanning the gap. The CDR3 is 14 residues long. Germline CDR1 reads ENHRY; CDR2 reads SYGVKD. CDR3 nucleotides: TGTGCCACTCTTGAAGGGGGTTCAGGTTCACCCCTCCACTTT. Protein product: CATLEGGSGSPLHF.

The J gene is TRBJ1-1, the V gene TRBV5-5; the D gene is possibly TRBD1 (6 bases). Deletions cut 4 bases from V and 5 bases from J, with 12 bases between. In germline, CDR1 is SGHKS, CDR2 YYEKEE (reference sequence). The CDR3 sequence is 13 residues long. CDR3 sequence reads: CASSPEGVTEAFF. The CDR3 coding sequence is TGTGCCAGCAGCCCAGAGGGGGTTACTGAAGCTTTCTTT.

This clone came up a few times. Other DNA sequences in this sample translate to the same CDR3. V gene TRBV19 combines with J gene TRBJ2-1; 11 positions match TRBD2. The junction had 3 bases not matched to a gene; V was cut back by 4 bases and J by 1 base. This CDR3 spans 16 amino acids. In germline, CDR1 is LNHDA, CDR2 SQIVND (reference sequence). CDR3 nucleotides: TGTGCCAGTAGTACAGGGACTAGCGGATCCTACAATGAGCAGTTCTTC. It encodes CASSTGTSGSYNEQFF.

The CDR3 region is CASSLDRGNVNIQYF. In DNA form, the CDR3 reads TGTGCCAGCAGCTTGGACAGGGGAAATGTTAACATTCAGTACTTC. V is TRBV5-5 and J is TRBJ2-4; 7 nucleotides match TRBD1. Germline V gives CDR1 SGHKS, CDR2 YYEKEE (reference sequence). The CDR3 is 15 residues long. Trimming took 0 bases from V and 7 from J; bases not matched to a gene: 7.

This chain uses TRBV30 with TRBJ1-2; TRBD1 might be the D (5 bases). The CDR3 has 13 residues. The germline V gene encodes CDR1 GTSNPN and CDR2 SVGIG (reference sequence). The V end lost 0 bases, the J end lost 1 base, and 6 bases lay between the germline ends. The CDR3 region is CAWSVGHNYGYTF. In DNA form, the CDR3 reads TGTGCCTGGAGTGTCGGACATAACTATGGCTACACCTTC. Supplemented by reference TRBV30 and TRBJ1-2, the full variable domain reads SQTIHQWPATLVQPVGSPLSLECTVEGTSNPNLYWYRQAAGRGLQLLFYSVGIGQISSEVPQNLSASRPQDRQFILSSKKLLLSDSGFYLCAWSVGHNYGYTFGSGTRLTVV.

CDR3 in DNA: TGTGCCAGCAGTTCAGACAGGGGAGCGAATCAGCCCCAGCATTTT. Its protein product is CASSSDRGANQPQHF. The genes are TRBV6-5 and TRBJ1-5, with 8 bases fitting TRBD1. Germline V gene lookup returns CDR1 MNHEY and CDR2 SVGAGI. V was pared by 4 bases and J by 4 bases, with 6 bases of the junction left unmatched. The CDR3 runs to 15 residues.

CDR3 coding DNA: TGTGCCTGGAATGGGCAGCAAGAGACCCAGTACTTC. Translation gives CAWNGQQETQYF. This chain uses TRBV30 with TRBJ2-5; D is unclear. This CDR3 has 12 amino acids. Germline CDR1 is GTSNPN and CDR2 is SVGIG (reference sequence). V gave up 4 bases and J gave up 2 bases, with 8 bases separating them. Together with reference TRBV30 and TRBJ2-5, the CDR3 gives the full variable domain: SQTIHQWPATLVQPVGSPLSLECTVEGTSNPNLYWYRQAAGRGLQLLFYSVGIGQISSEVPQNLSASRPQDRQFILSSKKLLLSDSGFYLCAWNGQQETQYFGPGTRLLVL.